This TCR beta chain was sequenced in a study of cytomegalovirus exposure and HLA in healthy donors. As for the study in general: Early on, a data release was issued that held roughly 86 million unique TCRs from HLA-typed donors.

CDR3 length: 13 amino acids. Germline lookup yields CDR1 LNHDA and CDR2 SQIVND (reference sequence). The V and J ends lost 5 bases and 2 bases respectively, with 9 bases between them. Findings and limits, study-wide: The study listed roughly 160 cytomegalovirus-associated TCR beta chains. V segments that were indistinguishable, TRBV6-2 and TRBV6-3 among them, were omitted from analysis. TCR beta V- and J-gene trimming was later associated with a missense DCLRE1C variant.

PCR involved 60 Vbeta and 13 Jbeta primers. Only in-frame clones appear in the TCRdb table, and some are missing; sequencing was by immunoSEQ multiplex PCR. The sample has some 40,000 clones, around 50% seen once. Comments on this clone: Its antigen is still unknown.

The sequencing sample was made of PBMCs. The origin of this receptor is a woman aged 40 to 55 in good health and CMV-seropositive. V and J are TRBV19 and TRBJ1-2; perhaps TRBD1 as D (6 bases). The CDR3 region has the DNA TGTGCCAGTAGTTCGGACAGAAACTATGGCTACACCTTC. Amino acid sequence: CASSSDRNYGYTF. The variable domain in full, with the rest retrieved from reference TRBV19 and TRBJ1-2, is DGGITQSPKYLFRKEGQNVTLSCEQNLNHDAMYWYRQDPGQGLRLIYYSQIVNDFQKGDIAEGYSVSREKKESFPLTVTSAQKNPTAFYLCASSSDRNYGYTFGSGTRLTVV.